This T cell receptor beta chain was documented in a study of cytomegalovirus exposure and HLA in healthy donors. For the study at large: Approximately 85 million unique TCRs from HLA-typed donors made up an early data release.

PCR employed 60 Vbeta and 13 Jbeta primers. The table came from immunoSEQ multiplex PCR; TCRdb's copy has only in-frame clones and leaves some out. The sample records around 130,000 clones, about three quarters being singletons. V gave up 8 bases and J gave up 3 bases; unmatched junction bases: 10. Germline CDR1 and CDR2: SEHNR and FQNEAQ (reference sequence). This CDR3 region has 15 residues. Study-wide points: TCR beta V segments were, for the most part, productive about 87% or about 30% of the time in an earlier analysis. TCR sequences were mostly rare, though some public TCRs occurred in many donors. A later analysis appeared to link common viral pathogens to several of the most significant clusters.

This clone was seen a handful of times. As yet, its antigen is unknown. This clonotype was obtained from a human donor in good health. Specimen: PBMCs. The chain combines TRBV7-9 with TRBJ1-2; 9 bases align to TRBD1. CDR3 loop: CASGDRDRVYYGYTF. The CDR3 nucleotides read TGTGCCAGCGGAGACCGGGACAGGGTTTACTATGGCTACACCTTC.